The T cell receptor beta chain described here comes from a study of T cells in women clearing cervical HPV infection. Across the whole study: Blood came at first lesion visit for cases, post-clearance for controls.

Whole-study findings and limits: Associations may precede or follow infection; HPV-specific or memory T cells were not isolated.

Remarks on this clone: Antigen specificity is unknown. The read is 3 residues too short to cover the CDR3 end, so that end is filled in from the germline J gene.

CDR3 length equals 15 residues. Germline CDR1 reads SGHRS; CDR2 reads YFSETQ. V was pared by 4 bases and J by 3 bases, with 6 bases of the junction left unmatched. Sequenced by immunoSEQ multiplex PCR; TCRdb stores in-frame clones only, minus some. The specimen's table records about 39,000 clones. The gene calls are TRBV5-1 and TRBJ2-2; 7 nucleotides line up with TRBD1. The receptor's source is a woman aged 18 to 69 with a cervical HPV16 infection that either progressed to CIN3+ or cleared (not recorded which). Sequenced material: blood buffy coat. The covered CDR3 bases are TGCGCCAGCAGCGGGTCAGGGGGTTACACCGGGGAG. Translating it yields CASSGSGGYTGE. The complete CDR3 sequence is CASSGSGGYTGELFF.